The source of this T cell receptor beta chain is a study of blood T cell repertoires in COVID-19 (dated by TCRdb to 2018 to 2020). Regarding the research as a whole: The collaborator samples originated in the United States, Italy and Spain and spanned the acute and convalescent phases of COVID-19. The material from the prospective study consisted of cDNA or gDNA derived from T cells, B-cell-depleted T cells, or PBMCs. Subjects who had been exposed to COVID-19, were actively infected with it, or had recovered from it provided the deeply sampled blood TCRbeta repertoires that made up the dataset. The repertoires were released in a freely available public database meant as a resource for research on the immune response to SARS-CoV-2. Samples were obtained from the ongoing ImmuneRACE study (first 160 participants) and from 1,254 subjects provided by 6 global collaborators. Sample metadata almost always included a de-identified subject ID, COVID-19 status, age in years and sex. Where available, HLA class I and class II types were obtained from metadata supplied by the sample provider rather than from assay-based typing. General study outcomes and caveats: The amount of clinical and demographic metadata varied by source and participant and was provided uncurated.

In the prospective study, participants were about 18 to 95 years old, resided in 24 geographic areas of the United States, and were enrolled through a virtual design. In the prospective study, cohorts were assigned on the basis of participant-reported clinical history obtained from a screening survey and a study questionnaire. Recovered participants in ImmuneRACE Cohort 3 were defined as having two consecutive negative NP/OP PCR tests, clearance from a healthcare professional, or resolution of symptoms. Mobile phlebotomists in the prospective study collected whole blood, serum and a nasopharyngeal or oropharyngeal swab from every participant. Participants in the prospective study had the option to provide additional blood draws and questionnaires over a roughly 2-month period. Blood samples from the prospective study were shipped frozen or at room temperature prior to DNA extraction. TCRbeta CDR3 regions were amplified from genomic DNA using the immunoSEQ Assay, a bias-controlled multiplex PCR. Per the original workflow: The number of nucleated cells in each sample was estimated from the amplification of reference gene primers within the assay. Sequence reads were collapsed and filtered to measure the absolute abundance of every unique TCRbeta CDR3 rearrangement. Productive Simpson clonality was computed per sample as the square root of Simpson's diversity index over productive rearrangements. TCRdb stores this immuneACCESS table with in-frame sequences only. Part of the clones is absent; in the studies checked, under half of the shortfall reflects unresolved V genes, and no reason is known for the rest. V, J and clone size derive from that table, while D and trimming were established from the DNA sequence. In all, the sample holds about 400,000 clones, and 85% to 90% of those were seen once. The ten largest clones add up to about 1.7% of the sample.

Points on this clone: What this receptor recognizes is not known. Nothing much larger sits one base from this clone, and base qualities are not available.

V loses 5 bases at its end and J loses 2 bases; junction bases beyond the gene matches: 6. The germline V gene specifies SGHRS as CDR1 and YFSETQ as CDR2. The CDR3 spans 15 residues, from the cysteine through the phenylalanine. Only the CDR3 portion is preserved as DNA: 45 bases, with reading frame beginning at the first base. The sample was PBMCs or T cells enriched from blood (not recorded which). The rearranged segments are TRBV5-1 and TRBJ1-5, and 8 bases in between align with TRBD1. The receptor's source is a woman between 25 and 40 years old who had recovered from COVID-19. CDR3 protein: CASSRTGIGNQPQHF. The DNA is as follows: TGCGCCAGCAGTCGGACAGGGATTGGCAATCAGCCCCAGCATTTT. The full variable domain, completed from the reference TRBV5-1 and TRBJ1-5 proteins outside the CDR3, reads KAGVTQTPRYLIKTRGQQVTLSCSPISGHRSVSWYQQTPGQGLQFLFEYFSETQRNKGNFPGRFSGRQFSNSRSEMNVSTLELGDSALYLCASSRTGIGNQPQHFGDGTRLSIL.